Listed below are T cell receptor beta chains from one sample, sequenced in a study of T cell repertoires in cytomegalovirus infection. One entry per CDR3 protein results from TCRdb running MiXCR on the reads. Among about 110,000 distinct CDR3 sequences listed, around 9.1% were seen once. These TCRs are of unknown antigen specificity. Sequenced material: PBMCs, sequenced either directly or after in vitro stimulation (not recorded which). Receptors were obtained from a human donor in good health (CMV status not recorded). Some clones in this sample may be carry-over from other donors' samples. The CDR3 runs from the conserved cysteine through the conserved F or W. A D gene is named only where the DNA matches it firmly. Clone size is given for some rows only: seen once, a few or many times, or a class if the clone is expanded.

CASSFIGAGANVLTF TGTGCCAGCAGCTTCATCGGAGCTGGGGCCAACGTCCTGACTTTC TRBV5-4 few TRBJ2-6 NA
CASSQFKEAGNTIYF TGCGCCAGCAGCCAATTCAAGGAGGCCGGAAACACCATATATTTT TRBV4-1 many TRBJ1-3 NA
CASSFRRDSYGYTF TGTGCCAGCAGTTTTCGCAGGGATAGCTATGGCTACACCTTC TRBV12-3/TRBV12-4 NA TRBJ1-2 NA
CASSFGLAWNEQFF TGTGCCAGCAGCTTCGGACTAGCGTGGAATGAGCAGTTCTTC TRBV11-2 many TRBJ2-1 TRBD2
CASSGGTSGGQETQYF TGTGCCAGCAGCGGCGGGACTAGCGGTGGCCAAGAGACCCAGTACTTC TRBV9 many TRBJ2-5 TRBD2
CASSLRSGRAIGNQPQHF TGTGCCAGCAGTTTAAGGTCAGGGAGGGCTATTGGCAATCAGCCCCAGCATTTT TRBV12-3/TRBV12-4 many TRBJ1-5 NA
CATRTRGSYEQYF TGTGCCACTAGGACTAGAGGCTCCTACGAGCAGTACTTC TRBV11-2 many TRBJ2-7 TRBD2
CASNPQLSGNTIYF TGTGCCAGCAACCCTCAGTTGTCTGGAAACACCATATATTTT TRBV7-6 NA TRBJ1-3 NA
CASSLQTGGQNIQYF TGTGCCAGCAGCTTACAGACGGGGGGCCAAAACATTCAGTACTTC TRBV7-9 few TRBJ2-4 NA
CAWSPNNQPQHF TGTGCCTGGAGTCCTAACAATCAGCCCCAGCATTTT TRBV30 many TRBJ1-5 NA
CASSLETYSYEQYF TGTGCCAGCAGCTTAGAAACATACTCCTACGAGCAGTACTTC TRBV11-1 many TRBJ2-7 NA
CASSKITPSGSPQETQYF TGTGCCAGCAGTAAAATAACCCCTAGCGGGAGCCCCCAAGAGACCCAGTACTTC TRBV28 few TRBJ2-5 TRBD2
CASRTEGQGFLHF TGTGCCAGCAGGACTGAGGGACAGGGGTTCCTCCACTTT TRBV12-3/TRBV12-4 many TRBJ1-6 TRBD1
CASMGVESNTEAFF TGTGCCAGCATGGGGGTCGAGTCGAACACTGAAGCTTTCTTT TRBV12-3/TRBV12-4 NA TRBJ1-1 NA
CASSYGGPERETQYF TGTGCCAGCAGCTACGGAGGGCCGGAGCGAGAGACCCAGTACTTC TRBV7-2 few TRBJ2-5 NA
CASSPGTFPYNEQFF TGTGCCAGCAGTCCGGGGACTTTTCCATACAATGAGCAGTTCTTC TRBV27 many TRBJ2-1 NA
CASSFKPDLYNSPLHF TGTGCCAGCAGTTTTAAACCGGACCTTTACAATTCACCCCTCCACTTT TRBV27 many TRBJ1-6 NA
CASRVADPKYNEQFF TGTGCCAGCAGAGTAGCGGACCCTAAATACAATGAGCAGTTCTTC TRBV6-6 many TRBJ2-1 NA
CATNLAVWDTGELFF TGTGCCACCAACCTCGCAGTATGGGACACCGGGGAGCTGTTTTTT TRBV6-1 NA TRBJ2-2 NA
CASTSRDGRSYNEQFF TGTGCCAGCACGTCACGGGACGGGAGATCCTACAATGAGCAGTTCTTC TRBV27 many TRBJ2-1 NA
CASSLQSGGETQYF TGTGCCAGCAGCCTTCAAAGCGGGGGGGAGACCCAGTACTTC TRBV7-9 few TRBJ2-5 TRBD2
CASSSDQFANYGYTF TGTGCCAGCAGCTCGGATCAATTCGCTAACTATGGCTACACCTTC TRBV7-9 NA TRBJ1-2 NA
CASSYSEPTDTQYF TGTGCCAGCAGTTACTCTGAGCCCACAGATACGCAGTATTTT TRBV6-5 many TRBJ2-3 NA
CASSLRPGPGPDTQYF TGTGCCAGCAGCCTAAGGCCGGGACCTGGGCCCGATACGCAGTATTTT TRBV7-2 many TRBJ2-3 NA
CASSQGGQETQYF TGCGCCAGCAGTCAGGGGGGACAAGAGACCCAGTACTTC TRBV4-3 NA TRBJ2-5 NA
CASSPPSNTDNEQFF TGTGCCAGCAGTCCACCCTCAAATACTGACAATGAGCAGTTCTTC TRBV12-3/TRBV12-4 NA TRBJ2-1 NA
CASSQVRGLAGFHGELFF TGCGCCAGCAGCCAAGTCCGAGGGCTAGCGGGATTTCACGGGGAGCTGTTTTTT TRBV4-1 many TRBJ2-2 TRBD2
CAISPGLAGADEQFF TGTGCCATCAGTCCGGGACTAGCGGGAGCCGATGAGCAGTTCTTC TRBV10-3 few TRBJ2-1 TRBD2
CASSLSGNTGELFF TGTGCCAGCAGCTTATCAGGGAACACCGGGGAGCTGTTTTTT TRBV7-2 many TRBJ2-2 NA
CASSLGSTDTQYF TGTGCCAGCAGCTTAGGTAGCACAGATACGCAGTATTTT TRBV7-2 many TRBJ2-3 NA
CASSFTMDRVPYEQYF TGTGCCAGCAGCTTTACAATGGACAGGGTTCCCTACGAGCAGTACTTC TRBV7-8 many TRBJ2-7 TRBD1
CSARDSLNQPQHF TGCAGTGCTAGGGACAGTCTCAATCAGCCCCAGCATTTT TRBV20-1 NA TRBJ1-5 NA
CSAPQTGIPEAFF TGCAGTGCTCCACAGACAGGGATCCCTGAAGCTTTCTTT TRBV20-1 NA TRBJ1-1 TRBD1
CASSLSAGNQPQHF TGTGCCAGCAGCTTATCGGCAGGGAATCAGCCCCAGCATTTT TRBV7-2 NA TRBJ1-5 NA
CASSEGTGGGGTEAFF TGTGCCAGCAGTGAGGGGACAGGGGGTGGGGGCACTGAAGCTTTCTTT TRBV6-1 many TRBJ1-1 TRBD1
CASSFRAEGAFF TGTGCCAGCAGCTTCCGGGCCGAGGGGGCTTTCTTT TRBV11-2 many TRBJ1-1 NA
CASSAGGPPYEQYF TGTGCCAGCAGCGCAGGAGGACCCCCGTACGAGCAGTACTTC TRBV9 NA TRBJ2-7 NA
CASSFTSGRTDTQYF TGTGCCAGCAGCTTCACTAGCGGACGCACAGATACGCAGTATTTT TRBV11-2 many TRBJ2-3 TRBD2
CASSFLGDYGYTF TGTGCCAGCAGTTTTCTGGGGGACTATGGCTACACCTTC TRBV12-3/TRBV12-4 many TRBJ1-2 NA
CASSTGRGQPQHF TGTGCCAGCAGTACAGGGAGAGGCCAGCCCCAGCATTTT TRBV28 NA TRBJ1-5 NA
CASSLNWGQHTGELFF TGTGCCAGCAGCTTAAACTGGGGACAGCACACCGGGGAGCTGTTTTTT TRBV7-3 many TRBJ2-2 TRBD1